A selection of T cell receptor beta chains follows, all from one sample in a study of T cells after yellow fever vaccination. MiXCR was run by TCRdb on the 5' RACE reads, yielding one entry per CDR3 protein. The profile shows hundreds of thousands of distinct CDR3 sequences, approximately 13% of them singletons. Sequenced material: PBMCs, taken on the day of the yellow fever booster vaccination. These receptors all come from a man younger than 40 who received the YFV17D yellow fever vaccine. The CDR3 runs from the conserved cysteine through the conserved F or W. A D gene is named only where the DNA matches it firmly. Some rows have no size entry. The others give once, few or many, or a class for an expanded clone.

v_call: TRBV19; clone_size: few; j_call: TRBJ2-7; d_call: NA; cdr3_aa: CASSIYGGPSYEQYF; cdr3_nt: TGTGCCAGTAGTATATATGGGGGTCCCTCCTACGAGCAGTACTTC
v_call: TRBV7-7; clone_size: few; j_call: TRBJ2-5; d_call: TRBD1; cdr3_aa: CASSWDRGDSTQYF; cdr3_nt: TGTGCCAGCAGCTGGGACAGGGGAGATTCGACCCAGTACTTC
v_call: TRBV5-1; clone_size: NA; j_call: TRBJ2-5; d_call: TRBD1; cdr3_aa: CASGSPRGETQYF; cdr3_nt: TGCGCCAGCGGGAGCCCCAGGGGGGAGACCCAGTACTTC
v_call: TRBV20-1; clone_size: few; j_call: TRBJ2-7; d_call: TRBD2; cdr3_aa: CSANRAGVYEQYF; cdr3_nt: TGCAGTGCTAATCGAGCGGGAGTGTACGAGCAGTACTTC
v_call: TRBV20-1; clone_size: few; j_call: TRBJ2-7; d_call: TRBD1; cdr3_aa: CSAIPGTGTEEQYF; cdr3_nt: TGCAGTGCTATCCCCGGGACAGGGACTGAGGAGCAGTACTTC
v_call: TRBV20-1; clone_size: NA; j_call: TRBJ2-1; d_call: NA; cdr3_aa: CSAKAPDNEQFF; cdr3_nt: TGCAGTGCTAAGGCCCCCGACAATGAGCAGTTCTTC
v_call: TRBV18; clone_size: once; j_call: TRBJ1-5; d_call: NA; cdr3_aa: CASSPFQLQANQPQHF; cdr3_nt: TGTGCCAGCTCACCATTCCAGTTACAGGCTAATCAGCCCCAGCATTTT
v_call: TRBV11-2; clone_size: few; j_call: TRBJ2-3; d_call: NA; cdr3_aa: CASSLDFWGAKSSRTDTQYF; cdr3_nt: TGTGCCAGCAGCTTAGACTTCTGGGGGGCTAAGAGCTCCCGCACAGATACGCAGTATTTT
v_call: TRBV30; clone_size: NA; j_call: TRBJ2-5; d_call: NA; cdr3_aa: CAGSTTGETQYF; cdr3_nt: TGTGCCGGAAGTACAACGGGAGAGACCCAGTACTTC
v_call: TRBV5-1; clone_size: few; j_call: TRBJ2-1; d_call: NA; cdr3_aa: CASSLVDGSYNEQFF; cdr3_nt: TGCGCCAGCAGCTTGGTCGATGGCTCCTACAATGAGCAGTTCTTC
v_call: TRBV20-1; clone_size: NA; j_call: TRBJ2-3; d_call: TRBD2; cdr3_aa: CSARAILAESTDTQYF; cdr3_nt: TGCAGTGCTAGGGCCATACTAGCGGAGAGCACAGATACGCAGTATTTT
v_call: TRBV29-1; clone_size: NA; j_call: TRBJ2-2; d_call: NA; cdr3_aa: CSALGHLTANTGELFF; cdr3_nt: TGCAGCGCCCTGGGACACCTCACCGCGAACACCGGGGAGCTGTTTTTT
v_call: TRBV2; clone_size: few; j_call: TRBJ1-4; d_call: TRBD1; cdr3_aa: CASSKGALNEKLFF; cdr3_nt: TGTGCCAGCAGCAAGGGGGCCTTGAATGAAAAACTGTTTTTT
v_call: TRBV5-1; clone_size: NA; j_call: TRBJ1-3; d_call: NA; cdr3_aa: CASSLARGGSGNTIYF; cdr3_nt: TGCGCCAGCAGCTTAGCCAGGGGAGGCTCTGGAAACACCATATATTTT
v_call: TRBV4-3; clone_size: few; j_call: TRBJ2-7; d_call: TRBD2; cdr3_aa: CASSQEIQRERFGWHYEQYF; cdr3_nt: TGCGCCAGCAGCCAAGAGATACAGCGGGAGAGGTTTGGGTGGCACTACGAGCAGTACTTC
v_call: TRBV29-1; clone_size: few; j_call: TRBJ1-5; d_call: NA; cdr3_aa: CSVGVQGGDQPQHF; cdr3_nt: TGCAGCGTGGGGGTACAGGGAGGCGATCAGCCCCAGCATTTT
v_call: TRBV6-2/TRBV6-3; clone_size: few; j_call: TRBJ2-7; d_call: NA; cdr3_aa: CASRPGTGGNEQYF; cdr3_nt: TGTGCCAGCCGTCCCGGGACGGGGGGCAACGAGCAGTACTTC
v_call: TRBV7-9; clone_size: NA; j_call: TRBJ2-5; d_call: NA; cdr3_aa: CASSGGLGVTQETQYF; cdr3_nt: TGTGCCAGCAGCGGTGGCTTGGGCGTAACGCAAGAGACCCAGTACTTC
v_call: TRBV7-2; clone_size: NA; j_call: TRBJ1-5; d_call: NA; cdr3_aa: CASTLNLNQPQHF; cdr3_nt: TGTGCCAGCACCCTTAACCTCAATCAGCCCCAGCATTTT
v_call: TRBV12-3/TRBV12-4; clone_size: NA; j_call: TRBJ2-1; d_call: TRBD2; cdr3_aa: CASSLQGEGLAKQFF; cdr3_nt: TGTGCCAGCAGTTTACAGGGGGAGGGACTAGCCAAGCAGTTCTTC
v_call: TRBV6-2/TRBV6-3; clone_size: few; j_call: TRBJ2-1; d_call: TRBD2; cdr3_aa: CASSVPGLGKSGEQFF; cdr3_nt: TGTGCCAGCAGTGTCCCGGGACTAGGAAAATCGGGTGAGCAGTTCTTC
v_call: TRBV7-2; clone_size: few; j_call: TRBJ2-1; d_call: NA; cdr3_aa: CASSFAGTLYNEQFF; cdr3_nt: TGTGCCAGCAGCTTTGCCGGGACTCTGTACAATGAGCAGTTCTTC
v_call: TRBV7-9; clone_size: many; j_call: TRBJ2-1; d_call: TRBD1; cdr3_aa: CASSYTGGQGGNEQFF; cdr3_nt: TGTGCCAGCAGCTACACGGGGGGACAGGGTGGGAATGAGCAGTTCTTC
v_call: TRBV12-3/TRBV12-4; clone_size: few; j_call: TRBJ2-1; d_call: NA; cdr3_aa: CASTRSVGLGQFF; cdr3_nt: TGTGCCAGCACCCGCAGCGTGGGTCTGGGGCAGTTCTTC